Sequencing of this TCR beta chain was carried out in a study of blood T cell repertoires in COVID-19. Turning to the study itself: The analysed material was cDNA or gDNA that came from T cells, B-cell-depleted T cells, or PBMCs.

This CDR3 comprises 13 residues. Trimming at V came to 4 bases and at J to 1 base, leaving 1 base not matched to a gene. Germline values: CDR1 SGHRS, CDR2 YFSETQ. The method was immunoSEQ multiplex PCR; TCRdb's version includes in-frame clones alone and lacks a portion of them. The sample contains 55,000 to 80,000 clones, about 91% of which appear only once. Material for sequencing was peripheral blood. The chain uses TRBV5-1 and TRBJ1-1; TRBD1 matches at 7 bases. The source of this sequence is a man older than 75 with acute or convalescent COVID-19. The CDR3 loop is CASSGTENTEAFF. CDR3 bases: TGCGCCAGCAGCGGGACAGAGAACACTGAAGCTTTCTTT.